Below, 21 T cell receptor beta chains from the same sample are listed, as sequenced in a study of T cell changes during pregnancy in multiple sclerosis. The method was immunoSEQ multiplex PCR; TCRdb's version includes in-frame clones alone and lacks a portion of them. The repertoire holds about 87,000 clones, about 94% seen once, with 1.1% to 1.5% in the top ten. This sample comprised peripheral blood, obtained in the third trimester of pregnancy. The receptors stem from a female donor in good health, enrolled as a control in a pregnancy study.

The J gene is TRBJ1-1, the V gene TRBV6-5; D unclear. The V and J ends lost 10 bases and 3 bases respectively, with 12 bases between them. The CDR3 is 12 amino acids. CDR1 is MNHEY, CDR2 SVGAGI, per germline. CDR3 in amino acids: CATLDGYTEAFF. CDR3 nucleotides: TGTGCCACACTAGACGGTTACACTGAAGCTTTCTTT.

The chain uses TRBV6-5 and TRBJ1-2; no firm D call. Germline CDR1 MNHEY, CDR2 SVGAGI. V was shortened by 6 bases and J by 7 bases, with 18 bases between the two germline ends. This CDR3 is built from 14 residues. The CDR3 coding sequence is TGTGCCAGCAGACCCGTGGCCCCTACGGGTGGCTACACCTTC. Translation: CASRPVAPTGGYTF.

The rearrangement joins TRBV19 to TRBJ2-7, with 11 bases fitting TRBD1. Germline loops: CDR1 LNHDA, CDR2 SQIVND (reference sequence). CDR3 length equals 15 residues. V shed 7 bases and J 4 bases; nucleotides not matched to a gene: 9. The DNA of the CDR3 is TGTGCCAGTACCACCGGGACAGGGGGGGGTTACGAGCAGTACTTC. Protein: CASTTGTGGGYEQYF.

The rearrangement joins TRBV7-9 to TRBJ2-2, with 7 bases matching TRBD2. The CDR3 has 17 amino acids. Germline trimming cut 5 bases from V and 1 base from J; bases unmatched to any gene: 10. The germline CDR1 and CDR2 sequences are SEHNR and FQNEAQ (reference sequence). The DNA of the CDR3 is TGTGCCAGCAGCACCCAGGCTGGCGGGAGGAACACCGGGGAGCTGTTTTTT. Amino acids: CASSTQAGGRNTGELFF.

The chain is built from TRBV5-1 and TRBJ2-5, with 11 bases fitting TRBD2. CDR1 is SGHRS, CDR2 YFSETQ, per germline. The CDR3 totals 15 residues. After removal of 0 bases from V and 5 bases from J, the junction contained 3 bases not matched to a gene. The CDR3 spells CASSLGLAGWETQYF. CDR3 in DNA: TGCGCCAGCAGCTTGGGACTAGCGGGATGGGAGACCCAGTACTTC.

The chain has TRBV21-1 and TRBJ1-2; the table's D call, TRBD1, has no DNA check behind it. TRBV21-1 is listed as a pseudogene. The CDR3 totals 18 residues. Here the CDR3 DNA reads TGTGCCAGCAGCAAATTTTGGGGCAACAGTCTAAAGAACTATGGCTACGCCTTC. Its translation: CASSKFWGNSLKNYGYAF.

The chain has TRBV6-6 and TRBJ2-3; 9 bases fit TRBD2. V shed 6 bases, J shed 6 bases, and the junction held 7 bases outside the gene matches. Germline V gives CDR1 MNHNY, CDR2 SVGAGI (reference sequence). The CDR3 spans 14 residues. Written as DNA, the CDR3 is TGTGCCAGCAGCAATAGCGGGAGTAAGGATACGCAGTATTTT. Translating it yields CASSNSGSKDTQYF.

The CDR3: CASSFRDSPSNEQFF. As DNA, the CDR3 is TGCGCCAGCAGCTTTAGGGACAGCCCCTCCAATGAGCAGTTCTTC. V gene TRBV5-1 combines with J gene TRBJ2-1; 7 bases align to TRBD1. Per the germline V gene, CDR1 is SGHRS and CDR2 is YFSETQ. The trim removed 2 bases at V and 6 bases at J, leaving 8 bases unmatched. The CDR3 has 15 amino acids.

The sample holds one count of this clone. CDR3 amino acids: CASSTSQLGGTQYF. The DNA for the CDR3 is TGTGCCAGCAGCACCTCCCAACTAGGGGGTACGCAGTATTTT. The chain combines TRBV6-5 with TRBJ2-3, with D perhaps TRBD1 (6 bases). Germline assignment: CDR1 MNHEY and CDR2 SVGAGI. CDR3 length equals 14 residues. Trimming pared 6 bases from V and 8 bases from J, leaving 18 bases between.

The J gene is TRBJ2-2, the V gene TRBV28; TRBD1 matches at 10 bases. The CDR3 runs to 16 residues. V gave up 2 bases and J gave up 3 bases; unmatched junction bases: 3. From germline, CDR1 is MDHEN and CDR2 SYDVKM. The CDR3 loop reads CASSLTGQGYTGELFF. CDR3 sequence (DNA): TGTGCCAGCAGTTTAACGGGACAGGGGTACACCGGGGAGCTGTTTTTT.

The chain recombines TRBV7-6 with TRBJ2-3; possibly TRBD2 for D (6 bases). CDR3 length equals 16 residues. Trimming pared 0 bases from V and 2 bases from J, leaving 12 bases between. Germline V gene data show CDR1 as SGHVS and CDR2 as FNYEAQ. CDR3 nucleotides: TGTGCCAGCAGCTTAGCGGGAGGCCTCTCCACAGATACGCAGTATTTT. As protein: CASSLAGGLSTDTQYF.

The V call is TRBV6-6, the J call TRBJ2-5, with 7 bases matching TRBD2. V shed 5 bases, J shed 5 bases, and the junction held 8 bases outside the gene matches. Germline V gene data show CDR1 as MNHNY and CDR2 as SVGAGI (reference sequence). This CDR3 region has 14 residues. CDR3 sequence (DNA): TGTGCCAGCAGTCCTAGACTAGCTCTCGAGACCCAGTACTTC. It codes for CASSPRLALETQYF.

The V and J genes are TRBV2 and TRBJ1-2; D gene uncertain. This CDR3 spans 14 amino acids. Germline CDR1 and CDR2: SNHLY and FYNNEI. The germline V and J ends were trimmed by 2 bases and 7 bases, with 14 bases remaining between them. The CDR3 region is CASSEIRYPRGYTF. As DNA, the CDR3 is TGTGCCAGCAGTGAAATTCGGTATCCTCGTGGCTACACCTTC.

CDR3 in DNA: TGTGCCAGCAGTTACTCAGGGGCTTCCTACGAGCAGTACTTC. Its protein product is CASSYSGASYEQYF. This rearrangement joins TRBV6-5 to TRBJ2-7, with D perhaps TRBD1 (5 bases). The ends were cut back, 0 bases at V and 1 base at J, with 7 bases in the middle. CDR3 length: 14 residues. Germline-derived CDR1 and CDR2 are MNHEY and SVGAGI.

The chain couples TRBV4-1 to TRBJ1-5, with D possibly TRBD1 on 5 matching bases. The CDR3 spans 15 residues. V was clipped by 4 bases and J by 3 bases, with 13 bases between them. CDR1 is MGHRA and CDR2 is YSYEKL in the germline V gene. The CDR3 region is CASSLSGTTNQPQHF. DNA for the CDR3: TGCGCCAGCAGCCTTTCCGGGACTACCAATCAGCCCCAGCATTTT.

The chain has TRBV5-1 and TRBJ2-7; 9 positions agree with TRBD2. The trim removed 4 bases at V and 5 bases at J, leaving 4 bases unmatched. Looked up from germline, CDR1 is SGHRS and CDR2 is YFSETQ. There are 13 residues in the CDR3. As DNA, the CDR3 is TGCGCCAGCAGCCCATTAGCGGGAGACGAGCAGTACTTC. It codes for CASSPLAGDEQYF.

In DNA, the CDR3 is TGTGCCAGCAGCGAGGGGACAGGGCCCTACGAGCAGTACTTC. Translated, it gives CASSEGTGPYEQYF. This rearrangement joins TRBV2 to TRBJ2-7, with 9 bases fitting TRBD1. The J segment lost 2 bases and the V segment lost 6 bases, leaving 5 bases of the junction unmatched. CDR1 is SNHLY and CDR2 is FYNNEI in the germline V gene. This CDR3 contains 14 residues.

As for this clone: A read error may produce the germline difference seen at one junction end. The rearrangement links TRBV18 to TRBJ2-3; possibly TRBD2 for D (5 bases). The CDR3 loop spans 14 amino acids. In germline, CDR1 is KGHSH, CDR2 LQKENI. DNA for the CDR3: TGTGCCAACTCACCACTCGGGGTTACAGATACGCAGTATTTT. Translated, it gives CANSPLGVTDTQYF.

This rearrangement joins TRBV2 to TRBJ2-7; unclear D gene. CDR1 is SNHLY, CDR2 FYNNEI, per germline. The CDR3 extends over 12 amino acids. Between the trimmed V and J ends, which lost 3 bases and 1 base, there was a span of 4 bases. The CDR3 sequence: CASSDRSYEQYF. The CDR3 bases are TGTGCCAGCAGTGACAGGTCCTACGAGCAGTACTTC. Full variable domain (outside the CDR3, taken from reference TRBV2 and TRBJ2-7): EPEVTQTPSHQVTQMGQEVILRCVPISNHLYFYWYRQILGQKVEFLVSFYNNEISEKSEIFDDQFSVERPDGSNFTLKIRSTKLEDSAMYFCASSDRSYEQYFGPGTRLTVT.

The chain employs TRBV4-1 and TRBJ2-7, with 8 bases lining up with TRBD2. V was clipped by 2 bases and J by 1 base; unmatched bases: 4. The CDR3 runs to 15 residues. The germline CDR1 and CDR2 sequences are MGHRA and YSYEKL. The CDR3 coding sequence is TGCGCCAGCAGCCAATGGGCTAGCGGGTCCTACGAGCAGTACTTC. Residues: CASSQWASGSYEQYF.

The chain combines TRBV19 with TRBJ1-3, with no clear D. The CDR3 contains 15 residues. CDR1 LNHDA and CDR2 SQIVND come from the germline V gene (reference sequence). The V gene lost 3 bases and the J gene lost 2 bases, with 11 bases spanning the gap. CDR3 residues: CASSMIPGTGNTIYF. The DNA of the CDR3 is TGTGCCAGTAGTATGATCCCGGGAACTGGAAACACCATATATTTT.